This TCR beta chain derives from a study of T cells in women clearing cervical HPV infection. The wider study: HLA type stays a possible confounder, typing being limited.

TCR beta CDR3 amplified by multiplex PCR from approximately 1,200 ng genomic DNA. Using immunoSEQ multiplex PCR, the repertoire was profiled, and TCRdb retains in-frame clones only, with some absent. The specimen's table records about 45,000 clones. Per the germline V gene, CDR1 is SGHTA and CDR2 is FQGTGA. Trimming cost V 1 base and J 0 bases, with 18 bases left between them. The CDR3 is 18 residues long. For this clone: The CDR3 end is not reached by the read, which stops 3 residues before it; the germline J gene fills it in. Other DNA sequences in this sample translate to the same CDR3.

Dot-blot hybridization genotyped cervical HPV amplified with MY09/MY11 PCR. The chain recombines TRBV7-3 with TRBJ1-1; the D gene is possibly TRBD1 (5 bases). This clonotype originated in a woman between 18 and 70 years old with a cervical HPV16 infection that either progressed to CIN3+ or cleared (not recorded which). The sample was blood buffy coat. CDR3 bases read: TGTGCCAGCAGCTTAAAGGGTGGGGGGGTCGGGATGAACACTGAA. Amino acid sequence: CASSLKGGGVGMNTE. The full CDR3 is CASSLKGGGVGMNTEAFF.